Here is one T cell receptor (beta chain) with its context. Its recognized antigen is unknown. The input lacks base qualities; no much larger clone sits a single base away. Library preparation employed RT-PCR. Sequencer: Illumina HiSeq 2500. TCRdb redid the processing of the public reads, applying fastp at Q25 and MiXCR, and retained in-frame beta chains. Rows with a matching CDR3 protein are joined into one entry that keeps the most common DNA and genes. The sample table contains about 700,000 distinct CDR3 sequences; only one count was recorded for approximately 14% of them. The leading ten clones occupy around 10% of the sample. The junction shows trimming of 0 bases on V and 3 bases on J, plus 18 bases between the germline ends. From the germline V gene (reference sequence), CDR1 is DFQATT and CDR2 is SNEGSKA. From cysteine to phenylalanine, the CDR3 is 16 amino acids long. The only DNA kept is the CDR3, 48 bases in frame from the first base.

This record belongs to a study of response to subunit inactivated influenza vaccine (dated 2018 in TCRdb). General notes on the study: The study used deep quantitative T cell receptor repertoire profiling to track responses to a trivalent subunit inactivated influenza vaccine.

Points the paper makes about the study in general: The authors proposed that each seasonal influenza vaccination may bring in only a limited number of new T cells.

The receptor chain draws on TRBV20-1 and TRBJ2-7, and perhaps TRBD2 as D gene, on 5 matching bases. The starting material was PBMCs from blood, obtained less than 13 days after vaccination. The sequence was obtained from a man aged 50-59 years who received an inactivated influenza vaccine. Donor details come from another sample of the same person, matched by shared clones. The sequenced DNA: TGCAGTGCTAGAGAACCCGTGGCTAGCTCAAACTACGAGCAGTACTTC. Protein translation: CSAREPVASSNYEQYF.